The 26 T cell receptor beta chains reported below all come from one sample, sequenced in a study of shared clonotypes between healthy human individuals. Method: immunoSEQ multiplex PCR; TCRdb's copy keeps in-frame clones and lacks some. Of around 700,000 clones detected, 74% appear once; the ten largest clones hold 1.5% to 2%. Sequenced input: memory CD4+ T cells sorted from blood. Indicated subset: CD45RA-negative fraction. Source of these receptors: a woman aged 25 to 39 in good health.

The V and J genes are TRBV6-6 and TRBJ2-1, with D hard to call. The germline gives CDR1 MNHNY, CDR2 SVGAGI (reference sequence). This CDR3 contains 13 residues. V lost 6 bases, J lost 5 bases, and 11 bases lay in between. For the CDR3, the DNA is TGTGCCAGCAGCCAACCGCTCCACAATGAGCAGTTCTTC. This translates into CASSQPLHNEQFF.

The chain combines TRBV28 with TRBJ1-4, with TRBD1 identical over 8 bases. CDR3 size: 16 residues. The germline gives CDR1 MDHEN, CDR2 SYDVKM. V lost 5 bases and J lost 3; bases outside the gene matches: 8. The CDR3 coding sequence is TGTGCCAGCAGTGGGGGACAGGTGACCTCTAATGAAAAACTGTTTTTT. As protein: CASSGGQVTSNEKLFF.

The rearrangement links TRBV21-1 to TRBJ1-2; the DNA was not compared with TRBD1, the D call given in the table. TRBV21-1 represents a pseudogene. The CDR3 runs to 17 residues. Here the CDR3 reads CASKVTGYYPLDYGYTF. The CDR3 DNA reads TGTGCCAGCAAGGTTACAGGGTACTATCCTCTGGACTATGGCTACACCTTC.

DNA of the CDR3: TGTGCCACCAGCAGTACATTGGGGTCAGATACGCAGTATTTT. Encoded protein: CATSSTLGSDTQYF. The chain links TRBV15 to TRBJ2-3; no definite D call. The germline gives CDR1 LNHNV, CDR2 YYDKDF (reference sequence). Trimming left V 3 bases short and J 4 bases short, with 11 bases between. The CDR3 loop spans 14 amino acids.

CDR3 sequence reads: CASRDGQLANYGYTF. The CDR3, as DNA: TGTGCCAGCAGAGACGGACAGTTAGCTAACTATGGCTACACCTTC. The genes are TRBV2 and TRBJ1-2; D is possibly TRBD1 (6 bases). The CDR3 runs to 15 residues. Germline V lookup: CDR1 SNHLY, CDR2 FYNNEI. V was cut by 6 bases and J by 0 bases, with 14 bases left in between. Full variable domain (rest looked up from reference TRBV2 and TRBJ1-2): EPEVTQTPSHQVTQMGQEVILRCVPISNHLYFYWYRQILGQKVEFLVSFYNNEISEKSEIFDDQFSVERPDGSNFTLKIRSTKLEDSAMYFCASRDGQLANYGYTFGSGTRLTVV.

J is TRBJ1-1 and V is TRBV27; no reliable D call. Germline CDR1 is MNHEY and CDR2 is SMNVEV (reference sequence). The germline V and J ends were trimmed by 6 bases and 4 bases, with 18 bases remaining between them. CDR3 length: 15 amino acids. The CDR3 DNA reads TGTGCCAGCAGCTGGACGGCGGGATTGGGCACTGAAGCTTTCTTT. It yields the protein CASSWTAGLGTEAFF.

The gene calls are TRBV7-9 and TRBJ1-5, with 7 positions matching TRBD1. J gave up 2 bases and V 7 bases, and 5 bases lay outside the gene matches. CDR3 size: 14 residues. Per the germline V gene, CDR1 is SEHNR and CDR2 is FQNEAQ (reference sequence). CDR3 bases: TGTGCCAGCACCGCAGGGGGTGGCAATCAGCCCCAGCATTTT. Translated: CASTAGGGNQPQHF.

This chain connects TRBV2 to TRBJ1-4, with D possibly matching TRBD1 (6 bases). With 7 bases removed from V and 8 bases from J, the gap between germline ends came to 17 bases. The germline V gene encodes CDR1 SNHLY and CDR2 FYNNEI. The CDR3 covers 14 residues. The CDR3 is CASMMTRGGEKLFF. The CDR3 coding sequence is TGTGCCAGCATGATGACAAGAGGGGGGGAAAAACTGTTTTTT. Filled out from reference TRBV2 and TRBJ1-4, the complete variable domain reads EPEVTQTPSHQVTQMGQEVILRCVPISNHLYFYWYRQILGQKVEFLVSFYNNEISEKSEIFDDQFSVERPDGSNFTLKIRSTKLEDSAMYFCASMMTRGGEKLFFGSGTQLSVL.

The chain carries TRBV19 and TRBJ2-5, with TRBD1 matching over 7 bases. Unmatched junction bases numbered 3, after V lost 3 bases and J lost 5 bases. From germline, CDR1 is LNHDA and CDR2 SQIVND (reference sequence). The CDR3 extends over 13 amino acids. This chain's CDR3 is CASSMRGRETQYF. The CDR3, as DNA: TGTGCCAGTAGTATGAGGGGGCGGGAGACCCAGTACTTC.

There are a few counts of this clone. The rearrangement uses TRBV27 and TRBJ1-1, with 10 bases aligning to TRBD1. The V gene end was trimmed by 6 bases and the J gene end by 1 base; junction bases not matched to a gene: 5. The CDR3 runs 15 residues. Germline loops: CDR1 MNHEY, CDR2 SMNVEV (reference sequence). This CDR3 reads CASRRQGAQNTEAFF. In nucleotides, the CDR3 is TGTGCCAGCAGGAGACAGGGGGCGCAGAACACTGAAGCTTTCTTT.

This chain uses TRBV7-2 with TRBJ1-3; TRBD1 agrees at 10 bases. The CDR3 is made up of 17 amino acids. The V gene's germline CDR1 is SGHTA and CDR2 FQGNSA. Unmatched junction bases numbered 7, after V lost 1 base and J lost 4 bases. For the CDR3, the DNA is TGTGCCAGCAGCTTAGGTGGGACAGGGGACATCGGAAACACCATATATTTT. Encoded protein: CASSLGGTGDIGNTIYF.

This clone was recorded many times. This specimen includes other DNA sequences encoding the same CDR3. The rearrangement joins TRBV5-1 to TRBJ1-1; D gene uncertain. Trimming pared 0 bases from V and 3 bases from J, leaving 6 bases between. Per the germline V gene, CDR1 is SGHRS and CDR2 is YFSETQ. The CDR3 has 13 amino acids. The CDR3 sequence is CASSLVSDTEAFF. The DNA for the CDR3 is TGCGCCAGCAGCTTGGTCAGTGACACTGAAGCTTTCTTT.

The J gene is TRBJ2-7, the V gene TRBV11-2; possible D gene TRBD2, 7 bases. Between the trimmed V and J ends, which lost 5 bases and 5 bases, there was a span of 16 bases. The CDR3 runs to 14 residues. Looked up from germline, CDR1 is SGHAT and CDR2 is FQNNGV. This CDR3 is CASSLGGGADEQYF. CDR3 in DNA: TGTGCCAGCAGCCTGGGGGGGGGCGCGGACGAGCAGTACTTC.

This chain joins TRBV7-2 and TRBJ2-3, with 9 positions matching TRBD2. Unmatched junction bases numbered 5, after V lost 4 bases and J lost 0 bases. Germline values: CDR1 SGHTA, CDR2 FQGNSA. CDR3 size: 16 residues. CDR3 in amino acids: CASSSRTSASTDTQYF. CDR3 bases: TGTGCCAGCAGCTCCAGGACTAGCGCTAGCACAGATACGCAGTATTTT.

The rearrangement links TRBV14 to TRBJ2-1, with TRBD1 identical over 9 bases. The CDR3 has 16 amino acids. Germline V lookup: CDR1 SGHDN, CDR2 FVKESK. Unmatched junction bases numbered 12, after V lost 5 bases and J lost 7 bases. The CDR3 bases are TGTGCCAGCAGCTGGACCGGGACAGGGAGTTCTAATGAGCAGTTCTTC. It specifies CASSWTGTGSSNEQFF. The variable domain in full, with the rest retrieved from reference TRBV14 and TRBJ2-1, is EAGVTQFPSHSVIEKGQTVTLRCDPISGHDNLYWYRRVMGKEIKFLLHFVKESKQDESGMPNNRFLAERTGGTYSTLKVQPAELEDSGVYFCASSWTGTGSSNEQFFGPGTRLTVL.

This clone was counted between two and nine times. The CDR3 bases are TGCAGCGCGGGACGGCGGGACACTGAAGCTTTCTTT. Its protein product is CSAGRRDTEAFF. This chain links TRBV29-1 with TRBJ1-1, with TRBD1 as a possible D gene (5 bases). With 7 bases removed from V and 3 bases from J, the gap between germline ends came to 12 bases. The germline CDR1 and CDR2 sequences are SQVTM and ANQGSEA. The CDR3 extends over 12 amino acids.

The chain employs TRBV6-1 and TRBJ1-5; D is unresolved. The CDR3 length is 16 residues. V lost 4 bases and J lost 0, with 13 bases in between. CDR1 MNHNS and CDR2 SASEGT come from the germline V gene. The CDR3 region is CASSVGGLYSNQPQHF. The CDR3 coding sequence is TGTGCCAGCAGTGTAGGAGGATTATATAGCAATCAGCCCCAGCATTTT.

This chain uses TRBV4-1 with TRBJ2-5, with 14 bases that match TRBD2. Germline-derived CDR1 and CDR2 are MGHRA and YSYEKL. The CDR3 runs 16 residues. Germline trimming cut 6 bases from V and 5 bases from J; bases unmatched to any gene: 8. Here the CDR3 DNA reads TGCGCCAGCAGATGGAGGGGGACTAGCGGGAGTGAGACCCAGTACTTC. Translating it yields CASRWRGTSGSETQYF.

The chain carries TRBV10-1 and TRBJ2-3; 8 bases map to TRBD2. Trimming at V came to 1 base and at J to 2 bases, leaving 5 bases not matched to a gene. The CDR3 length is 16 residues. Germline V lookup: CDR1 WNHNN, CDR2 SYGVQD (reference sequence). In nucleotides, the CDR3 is TGCGCCAGCAGTGAGTTGGCGGGAGGCCCCACAGATACGCAGTATTTT. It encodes CASSELAGGPTDTQYF.

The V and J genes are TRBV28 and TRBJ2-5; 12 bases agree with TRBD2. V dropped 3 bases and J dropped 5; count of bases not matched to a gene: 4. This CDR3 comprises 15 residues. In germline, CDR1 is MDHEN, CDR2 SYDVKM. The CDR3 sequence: CASSFGLAGLETQYF. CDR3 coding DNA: TGTGCCAGCAGTTTTGGACTAGCGGGACTTGAGACCCAGTACTTC. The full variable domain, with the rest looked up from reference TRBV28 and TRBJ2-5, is DVKVTQSSRYLVKRTGEKVFLECVQDMDHENMFWYRQDPGLGLRLIYFSYDVKMKEKGDIPEGYSVSREKKERFSLILESASTNQTSMYLCASSFGLAGLETQYFGPGTRLLVL.

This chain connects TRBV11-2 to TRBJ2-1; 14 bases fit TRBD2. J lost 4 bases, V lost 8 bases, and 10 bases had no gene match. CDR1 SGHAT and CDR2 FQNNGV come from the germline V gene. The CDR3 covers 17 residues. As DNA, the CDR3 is TGTGCCAGCCGCATTCCCGGGACTAGCGGGAGTTACAATGAGCAGTTCTTC. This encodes CASRIPGTSGSYNEQFF.

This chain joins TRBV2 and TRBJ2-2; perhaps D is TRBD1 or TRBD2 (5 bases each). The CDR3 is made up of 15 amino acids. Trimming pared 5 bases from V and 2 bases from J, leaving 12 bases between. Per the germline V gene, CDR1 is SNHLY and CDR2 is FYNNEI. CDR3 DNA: TGTGCCAGCAGTCAAGAGGGGCCAAACACCGGGGAGCTGTTTTTT. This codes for CASSQEGPNTGELFF.

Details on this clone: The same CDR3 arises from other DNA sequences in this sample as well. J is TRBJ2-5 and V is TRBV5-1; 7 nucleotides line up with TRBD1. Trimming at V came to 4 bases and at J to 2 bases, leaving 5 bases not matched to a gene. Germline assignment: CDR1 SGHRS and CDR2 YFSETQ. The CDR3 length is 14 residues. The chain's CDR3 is CASSAGTAQETQYF. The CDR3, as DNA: TGCGCCAGCAGCGCAGGGACAGCTCAAGAGACCCAGTACTTC.

CDR3 sequence reads: CASSIGGQRITDTQYF. The DNA for the CDR3 is TGTGCCAGTAGTATAGGGGGACAGAGAATTACAGATACGCAGTATTTT. The J gene is TRBJ2-3, the V gene TRBV19; 7 bases map to TRBD1. Germline V lookup: CDR1 LNHDA, CDR2 SQIVND (reference sequence). CDR3 length equals 16 residues. Unmatched junction bases numbered 7, after V lost 1 base and J lost 3 bases.

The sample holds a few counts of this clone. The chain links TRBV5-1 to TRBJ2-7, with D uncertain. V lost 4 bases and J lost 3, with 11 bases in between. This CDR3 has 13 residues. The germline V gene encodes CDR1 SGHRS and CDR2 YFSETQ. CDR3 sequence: CASSLLSSYEQYF. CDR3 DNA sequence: TGCGCCAGCAGCCTGTTGAGTAGCTACGAGCAGTACTTC.

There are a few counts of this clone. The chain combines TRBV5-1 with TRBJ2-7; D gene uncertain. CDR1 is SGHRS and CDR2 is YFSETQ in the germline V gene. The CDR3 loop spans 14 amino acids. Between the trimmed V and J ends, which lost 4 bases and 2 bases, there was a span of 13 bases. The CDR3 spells CASSHVGTPYEQYF. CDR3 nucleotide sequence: TGCGCCAGCAGCCATGTAGGAACTCCCTACGAGCAGTACTTC.